This entry features one T cell receptor beta chain sequence. The second PCR ran roughly 6 to 11 cycles with a sample-barcoded 5' primer and J-beta primers. TCRdb processed the 5' RACE reads anew with MiXCR; each CDR3 protein has one entry. The sample lists about 730,000 distinct CDR3 sequences; approximately 39% were seen once. This specimen belongs to a study of blood T cells in healthy people across ages. The germline V and J ends were trimmed by 2 bases and 5 bases, with 12 bases remaining between them. The CDR3 extends over 14 amino acids. Germline CDR1 SEHNR, CDR2 FQNEAQ (reference sequence). Sequencing used blood. The origin of this receptor is a woman aged 55-75 years in good health. J is TRBJ2-5 and V is TRBV7-9; D is unclear. CDR3 bases: TGTGCCAGCAGCTTAAGCAAAGGGCACGAGACCCAGTACTTC. Its translation: CASSLSKGHETQYF. Full variable domain (outside the CDR3, taken from reference TRBV7-9 and TRBJ2-5): DTGVSQNPRHKITKRGQNVTFRCDPISEHNRLYWYRQTLGQGPEFLTYFQNEAQLEKSRLLSDRFSAERPKGSFSTLEIQRTEQGDSAMYLCASSLSKGHETQYFGPGTRLLVL.